This T cell receptor (beta chain) was sequenced in a study of beta chain features in type 1 diabetes. The CDR3 is 12 amino acids. V shed 2 bases and J shed 9 bases, with 8 bases lying between them. CDR1 is LGHNA and CDR2 is YNFKEQ in the germline V gene. Sequenced material consisted of expressed TCRB transcripts (all of the isolated RNA was reverse transcribed). The method was immunoSEQ multiplex PCR; TCRdb's version includes in-frame clones alone and lacks a portion of them. The sample contains 900,000 or so clones, around a sixth of which appear only once. Sequencing input: naive CD4+ T cells from blood. This sequence originates from a woman aged 18 to 35 in good health. The chain is built from TRBV4-2 and TRBJ2-1, with a weak D call TRBD2 (5 bases). DNA for the CDR3: TGTGCCAGCAGCCAACTAGCCTCTGAGCAGTTCTTC. Its translation: CASSQLASEQFF.